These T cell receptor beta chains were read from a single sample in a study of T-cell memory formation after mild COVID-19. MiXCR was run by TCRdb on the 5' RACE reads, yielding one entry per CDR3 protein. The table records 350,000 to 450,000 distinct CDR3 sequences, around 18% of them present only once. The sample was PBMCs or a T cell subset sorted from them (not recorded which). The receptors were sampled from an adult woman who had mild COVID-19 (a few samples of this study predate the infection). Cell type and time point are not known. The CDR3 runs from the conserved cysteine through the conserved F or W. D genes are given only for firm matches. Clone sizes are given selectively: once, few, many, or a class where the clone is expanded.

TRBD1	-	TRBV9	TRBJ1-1	CASSVVDRMNTEAFF	TGTGCCAGCAGCGTAGTGGACAGGATGAACACTGAAGCTTTCTTT
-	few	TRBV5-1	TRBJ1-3	CASSLEFSGNTIYF	TGCGCCAGCAGCTTGGAATTCTCTGGAAACACCATATATTTT
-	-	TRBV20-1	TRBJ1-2	CSAPGYGYTF	TGCAGTGCTCCCGGCTATGGCTACACCTTC
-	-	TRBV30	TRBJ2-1	CAWGRGRAYNEQFF	TGTGCCTGGGGACGCGGCAGGGCTTACAATGAGCAGTTCTTC
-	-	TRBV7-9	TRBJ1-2	CASSPWETPNYGYTF	TGTGCCAGCAGCCCCTGGGAGACCCCTAACTATGGCTACACCTTC
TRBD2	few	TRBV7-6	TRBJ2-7	CASSLAQGQTSGNSYEQYF	TGTGCCAGCAGCTTAGCGCAAGGGCAGACTAGCGGGAACTCCTACGAGCAGTACTTC
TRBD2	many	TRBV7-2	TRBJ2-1	CASSSGLAVNEQFF	TGTGCCAGCAGCTCGGGACTAGCAGTCAATGAGCAGTTCTTC
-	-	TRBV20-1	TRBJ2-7	CSARLRSAYEQYF	TGCAGTGCTAGACTGCGGTCAGCCTACGAGCAGTACTTC
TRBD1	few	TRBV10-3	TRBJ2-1	CATRDRAVEQFF	TGTGCCACCCGGGACAGGGCGGTTGAGCAGTTCTTC
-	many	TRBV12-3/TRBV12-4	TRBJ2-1	CASRDSGYNEQFF	TGTGCCAGCAGGGACAGCGGGTACAATGAGCAGTTCTTC
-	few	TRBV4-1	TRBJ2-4	CASSQDPTSGLAKNIQYF	TGCGCCAGCAGCCAAGATCCGACAAGCGGGCTAGCCAAAAACATTCAGTACTTC
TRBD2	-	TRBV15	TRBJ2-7	CATSRDRTSGWDEQYF	TGTGCCACCAGCAGAGATCGGACTAGCGGTTGGGACGAGCAGTACTTC
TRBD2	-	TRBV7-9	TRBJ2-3	CASSQGLAGSDADTQYF	TGTGCCAGCAGCCAGGGACTAGCGGGATCCGATGCAGATACGCAGTATTTT
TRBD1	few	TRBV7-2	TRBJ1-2	CASYRGQANYGYTF	TGTGCCAGCTACAGGGGCCAAGCTAACTATGGCTACACCTTC
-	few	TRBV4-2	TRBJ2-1	CASSQVPSSGGINEQFF	TGTGCCAGCAGCCAAGTGCCGAGTAGCGGAGGGATCAATGAGCAGTTCTTC
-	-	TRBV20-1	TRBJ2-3	CSARDYRTDTQYF	TGCAGTGCTAGGGACTATCGCACAGATACGCAGTATTTT
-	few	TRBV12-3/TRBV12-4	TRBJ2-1	CASSFKGEQFF	TGTGCCAGCAGTTTTAAGGGAGAGCAGTTCTTC
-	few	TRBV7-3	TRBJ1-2	CASSPIAAAGDGYTF	TGTGCCAGCAGCCCCATCGCCGCGGCGGGCGATGGCTACACCTTC
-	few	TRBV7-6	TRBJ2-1	CASSLPNRVEQFF	TGTGCCAGCAGCTTACCGAACAGGGTAGAGCAGTTCTTC
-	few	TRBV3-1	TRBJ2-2	CASTAGQNTGELFF	TGTGCCAGCACCGCAGGGCAGAACACCGGGGAGCTGTTTTTT
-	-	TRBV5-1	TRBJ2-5	CASGATWRETQYF	TGCGCCAGCGGCGCTACTTGGCGAGAGACCCAGTACTTC
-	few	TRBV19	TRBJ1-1	CASTPDLRAEAFF	TGTGCCAGTACCCCGGACTTGAGGGCTGAAGCTTTCTTT
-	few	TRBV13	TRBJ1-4	CASSLGLQGDEKLFF	TGTGCCAGCAGCTTAGGCCTGCAGGGCGATGAAAAACTGTTTTTT